This paragraph reports one T cell receptor (beta chain). The method was immunoSEQ multiplex PCR; TCRdb's version includes in-frame clones alone and lacks a portion of them. This sample carries about 87,000 clones, around 93% of them seen once, and the ten largest clones take more than 1.1%. Per germline, CDR1 MNHEY and CDR2 SMNVEV (reference sequence). This CDR3 has 15 amino acids. V trimming: 5 bases; J trimming: 6 bases; junction bases outside the gene matches: 7. The data were obtained in a study of T cell changes during pregnancy in multiple sclerosis. The chain uses TRBV27 and TRBJ2-1, with 10 nucleotides matching TRBD1. The material was peripheral blood, obtained in the third trimester of pregnancy. This receptor was identified in a female donor in good health, enrolled as a control in a pregnancy study. The CDR3 sequence is CASSRPGQGINEQFF. In DNA form, the CDR3 reads TGTGCCAGCAGTCGTCCGGGACAGGGGATCAATGAGCAGTTCTTC.